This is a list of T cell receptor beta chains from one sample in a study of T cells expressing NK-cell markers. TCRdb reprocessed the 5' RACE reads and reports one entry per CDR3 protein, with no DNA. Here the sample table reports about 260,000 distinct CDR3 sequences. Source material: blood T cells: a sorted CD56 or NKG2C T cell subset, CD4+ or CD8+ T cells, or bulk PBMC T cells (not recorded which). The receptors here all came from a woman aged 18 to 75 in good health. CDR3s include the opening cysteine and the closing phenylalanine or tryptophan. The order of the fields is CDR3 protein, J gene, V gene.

CDR3aa: CASRRDRGIYEQYF
j_gene: TRBJ2-7
v_gene: TRBV27

CDR3aa: CSAAREDGQETQYF
j_gene: TRBJ2-5
v_gene: TRBV20-1

CDR3aa: CASSLTRTEVAKNIQYF
j_gene: TRBJ2-4
v_gene: TRBV5-5

CDR3aa: CASSLVGSGSLSYEQYF
j_gene: TRBJ2-7
v_gene: TRBV5-1

CDR3aa: CGTSLGGSNQPQHF
j_gene: TRBJ1-5
v_gene: TRBV6-1

CDR3aa: CSARTPIGRQETQYF
j_gene: TRBJ2-5
v_gene: TRBV20-1

CDR3aa: CSARGPVNEKLFF
j_gene: TRBJ1-4
v_gene: TRBV20-1

CDR3aa: CASTPDRAYQPQHF
j_gene: TRBJ1-5
v_gene: TRBV7-2

CDR3aa: CSARDGPRISPLHF
j_gene: TRBJ1-6
v_gene: TRBV20-1

CDR3aa: CASSLWGGIRGQPQHF
j_gene: TRBJ1-5
v_gene: TRBV28

CDR3aa: CASSFPPDTQYF
j_gene: TRBJ2-3
v_gene: TRBV7-2

CDR3aa: CARSLVSPPYSRFQPQHF
j_gene: TRBJ1-5
v_gene: TRBV5-3

CDR3aa: CATSRDRDRVYQPQHF
j_gene: TRBJ1-5
v_gene: TRBV15

CDR3aa: CASSPRTAGANVLTF
j_gene: TRBJ2-6
v_gene: TRBV27

CDR3aa: CASSEGNYEQYF
j_gene: TRBJ2-7
v_gene: TRBV2

CDR3aa: CSARSRLRGMNTEAFF
j_gene: TRBJ1-1
v_gene: TRBV20-1

CDR3aa: CASSLWSTDTQYF
j_gene: TRBJ2-3
v_gene: TRBV7-9

CDR3aa: CSASFSTDTQYF
j_gene: TRBJ2-3
v_gene: TRBV20-1

CDR3aa: CASSLGRRRSYNEQFF
j_gene: TRBJ2-1
v_gene: TRBV7-2

CDR3aa: CASSYGTSGSYEQYF
j_gene: TRBJ2-7
v_gene: TRBV6-5

CDR3aa: CASSAPTGQSSGGRSYEQYF
j_gene: TRBJ2-7
v_gene: TRBV19

CDR3aa: CASSSTHGNTIYF
j_gene: TRBJ1-3
v_gene: TRBV7-3

CDR3aa: CAYRDPDETLHEQFF
j_gene: TRBJ2-1
v_gene: TRBV6-1

CDR3aa: CASSVDQGLGGGEQYF
j_gene: TRBJ2-7
v_gene: TRBV9

CDR3aa: CASSLSVAGDRDEQFF
j_gene: TRBJ2-1
v_gene: TRBV12-3/TRBV12-4

CDR3aa: CASSQVLRGYTDTQYF
j_gene: TRBJ2-3
v_gene: TRBV4-3

CDR3aa: CSVEEGAGYGYTF
j_gene: TRBJ1-2
v_gene: TRBV29-1

CDR3aa: CATSLGGTTETQYF
j_gene: TRBJ2-5
v_gene: TRBV15

CDR3aa: CASSLMGGTEAFF
j_gene: TRBJ1-1
v_gene: TRBV7-3

CDR3aa: CSYTGTGGNQPQHF
j_gene: TRBJ1-5
v_gene: TRBV20-1

CDR3aa: CATTSSGRSSYNEQFF
j_gene: TRBJ2-1
v_gene: TRBV15

CDR3aa: CAGTQDRNYGYTF
j_gene: TRBJ1-2
v_gene: TRBV7-9

CDR3aa: CSANRGDQPQHF
j_gene: TRBJ1-5
v_gene: TRBV20-1

CDR3aa: CASSLEGYYSPLHF
j_gene: TRBJ1-6
v_gene: TRBV5-1

CDR3aa: CSAREGSGSSYEQYF
j_gene: TRBJ2-7
v_gene: TRBV20-1

CDR3aa: CSADSYYNSPLHF
j_gene: TRBJ1-6
v_gene: TRBV20-1

CDR3aa: CSATDSSYEQYF
j_gene: TRBJ2-7
v_gene: TRBV20-1

CDR3aa: CASSPQAGAFF
j_gene: TRBJ1-1
v_gene: TRBV12-3/TRBV12-4

CDR3aa: CASREPGGYEQYF
j_gene: TRBJ2-7
v_gene: TRBV5-1

CDR3aa: CASSPKDSYLNTEAFF
j_gene: TRBJ1-1
v_gene: TRBV3-1

CDR3aa: CSVARQGTEAFF
j_gene: TRBJ1-1
v_gene: TRBV29-1

CDR3aa: CASSFGLAGALETQYF
j_gene: TRBJ2-5
v_gene: TRBV12-3/TRBV12-4

CDR3aa: CASPTMGPYNEQFF
j_gene: TRBJ2-1
v_gene: TRBV21-1

CDR3aa: CASTGTVTGELFF
j_gene: TRBJ2-2
v_gene: TRBV25-1

CDR3aa: CASSSGHDKFF
j_gene: TRBJ2-1
v_gene: TRBV7-2

CDR3aa: CASSAGRPDTQYF
j_gene: TRBJ2-3
v_gene: TRBV6-1

CDR3aa: CATSGGAINEQFF
j_gene: TRBJ2-1
v_gene: TRBV10-3

CDR3aa: CSASQVRGQETQYF
j_gene: TRBJ2-5
v_gene: TRBV20-1

CDR3aa: CASSYRVGGETQYF
j_gene: TRBJ2-5
v_gene: TRBV7-2

CDR3aa: CASSASRAPDTQYF
j_gene: TRBJ2-3
v_gene: TRBV7-7

CDR3aa: CASRVDGTLKNSPLHF
j_gene: TRBJ1-6
v_gene: TRBV3-1

CDR3aa: CGATRPLSYNSPLHF
j_gene: TRBJ1-6
v_gene: TRBV20-1

CDR3aa: CSARSGRNEKLFF
j_gene: TRBJ1-4
v_gene: TRBV20-1